Shown below are 27 T cell receptor delta chains from a single sample sequenced in a study of gamma-delta chains in newborns, infants, children. TCRdb called clones anew from the reads with CATT. The sample lists just under 9,500 delta-chain clones, 20% to 25% occurring once. Sequenced input: blood. Receptors were obtained from a child who was a newborn, infant or young child, either healthy, febrile or measles-vaccinated (not recorded which).

The CDR3 spells CACDTLSQRVGGSDKLIF. CDR3 nucleotide sequence: TGTGCCTGTGACACCCTATCCCAGCGGGTTGGGGGAAGCGATAAACTCATCTTT. The V gene is TRDV2, the J gene TRDJ1; TRDD3 matches 7 bases. CDR1 is GEAIGNYY and CDR2 is EKD in the germline V gene. This CDR3 is 18 amino acids long. J was trimmed by 4 bases and V by 0 bases; bases with no gene match: 16.

V usage is TRDV2 and J usage is TRDJ1, with 11 bases lining up with TRDD3. The V gene's germline CDR1 is GEAIGNYY and CDR2 EKD. The CDR3 runs 18 residues. V dropped 3 bases and J dropped 2; count of bases not matched to a gene: 13. CDR3 protein: CACDLLGDTRLVTDKLIF. The CDR3 DNA sequence: TGTGCCTGTGACCTCCTGGGGGATACTCGGCTCGTTACCGATAAACTCATCTTT.

Points on this clone: The germline gene is not matched at one end of the junction; a read error may be the cause. This sample includes further DNA sequences coding for the same CDR3. V and J are TRDV2 and TRDJ1; 8 bases agree with TRDD3. The CDR3 loop spans 21 amino acids. Germline-derived CDR1 and CDR2 are GEAIGNYY and EKD. The CDR3 nucleotides read TGTGCCTGCGACAGCCTTCCCGGGGAACGGGGGGATAACTTGTACACCGATAAACTCATCTTT. Its translation: CACDSLPGERGDNLYTDKLIF.

This clone was recorded a few times. The CDR3 sequence: CACDTLLLGDTREIDKLIF. Here the CDR3 DNA reads TGTGCCTGTGACACACTCCTTCTGGGGGATACGCGCGAAATCGATAAACTCATCTTT. The chain combines TRDV2 with TRDJ1; 12 bases align to TRDD3. V was clipped by 1 base and J by 4 bases; unmatched bases: 15. Germline values: CDR1 GEAIGNYY, CDR2 EKD. The CDR3 is made up of 19 amino acids.

The chain uses TRDV2 and TRDJ1, with a tentative D call TRDD3 (5 bases). The length of the CDR3 is 19 residues. Germline V gene sequence: CDR1 GEAIGNYY, CDR2 EKD. The V gene lost 0 bases and the J gene lost 0 bases, with 22 bases spanning the gap. The CDR3 sequence: CACDTVSGGPLEYTDKLIF. CDR3 bases: TGTGCCTGTGACACCGTGTCCGGGGGCCCCTTGGAGTACACCGATAAACTCATCTTT.

This clone was recorded a few times. This chain joins TRDV2 and TRDJ1; 7 nucleotides align to TRDD3. CDR3 length equals 16 residues. The trim removed 4 bases at V and 0 bases at J, leaving 10 bases unmatched. Germline CDR1 is GEAIGNYY and CDR2 is EKD. DNA for the CDR3: TGTGCCTGTGAGCCACTGGGGCCACTTAACACCGATAAACTCATCTTT. Residues: CACEPLGPLNTDKLIF.

The sample holds a few counts of this clone. The chain has TRDV1 and TRDJ1; D tentatively fits TRDD2 or TRDD3 (5 bases each). From germline, CDR1 is TSWWSYY and CDR2 QGS. The CDR3 length is 18 residues. Between the trimmed V and J ends, which lost 0 bases and 4 bases, there was a span of 21 bases. DNA for the CDR3: TGTGCTCTTGGGGAACTAACCTACCGTAAGGGATTGGTCGATAAACTCATCTTT. Amino acid sequence: CALGELTYRKGLVDKLIF.

This clone has more than one count but fewer than ten. Relative to the germline gene, one junction end is altered; a read error may explain this. The gene calls are TRDV2 and TRDJ1; 11 positions match TRDD3. The CDR3 is 18 residues long. Looked up from germline, CDR1 is GEAIGNYY and CDR2 is EKD. The CDR3 protein is CACDTIIGGYAYTDKLIF. CDR3 DNA sequence: TGTGCCTGTGACACCATTATTGGGGGATACGCGTACACCGATAAACTCATCTTC.

The chain is built from TRDV2 and TRDJ1, with 13 bases lining up with TRDD3. Trimming cost V 2 bases and J 3 bases; bases outside gene matches: 8. The CDR3 length is 17 residues. From germline, CDR1 is GEAIGNYY and CDR2 EKD. CDR3 coding DNA: TGTGCCTGTGACAACCTACTGGGGGATACGGGTCCCGATAAACTCATCTTT. This encodes CACDNLLGDTGPDKLIF.

This clone was picked up a small number of times. One end of the junction does not line up with germline, which may come from a read error. The sample holds other DNA sequences that translate to the same CDR3. The V and J genes are TRDV2 and TRDJ1; 10 nucleotides match TRDD3. CDR3 length equals 15 residues. Germline V lookup: CDR1 GEAIGNYY, CDR2 EKD. The CDR3 sequence: CACDTLLGDTPELIF. The CDR3 DNA follows: TGTGCCTGTGACACGCTATTGGGGGATACCCCAGAGCTCATCTTC.

Points on this clone: One end of the junction varies from germline; a read error may be responsible. The chain employs TRDV2 and TRDJ3; possible D gene TRDD3, 6 bases. Per germline, CDR1 GEAIGNYY and CDR2 EKD. The CDR3 runs to 17 residues. CDR3: CACDTALGNWDTRKMFF. As DNA, the CDR3 is TGTGCCTGTGACACCGCGCTGGGGAACTGGGACACCCGAAAGATGTTTTTC.

The chain links TRDV2 to TRDJ3; perhaps TRDD3 as D (5 bases). The CDR3 is 18 amino acids. With 1 base removed from V and 0 bases from J, the gap between germline ends came to 12 bases. CDR1 GEAIGNYY and CDR2 EKD come from the germline V gene. The CDR3 region has the DNA TGTGCCTGTGACACATTACTGGAAAGCTCCTGGGACACCCGACAGATGTTTTTC. Its translation: CACDTLLESSWDTRQMFF.

This clone was observed a handful of times. This rearrangement joins TRDV2 to TRDJ1, with 13 nucleotides matching TRDD3. The CDR3 is made up of 16 amino acids. V dropped 7 bases and J dropped 3; count of bases not matched to a gene: 10. CDR1 is GEAIGNYY, CDR2 EKD, per germline. CDR3 sequence reads: CACDILTGGYADKLIF. In DNA form, the CDR3 reads TGTGCCTGCGATATCCTTACTGGGGGATACGCCGATAAACTCATCTTT.

This chain uses TRDV2 with TRDJ2; TRDD3 matches at 10 bases. Germline CDR1 and CDR2: GEAIGNYY and EKD. J was trimmed by 0 bases and V by 3 bases; bases with no gene match: 12. The CDR3 contains 19 residues. The CDR3 sequence is CACDSILGDRSALTAQLFF. The CDR3 region has the DNA TGTGCCTGTGACTCAATACTGGGGGATCGGTCTGCTTTGACAGCACAACTCTTCTTT.

Note on this clone: One junction end disagrees with the germline gene, perhaps due to a read error. The chain has TRDV2 and TRDJ1, with 8 nucleotides matching TRDD3. The CDR3 runs 25 residues. Germline V gene data show CDR1 as GEAIGNYY and CDR2 as EKD. The DNA of the CDR3 is TGTGCATGTGACACCGTAGAGACCTACCCCCAATCGGGAAGGGGGGATAAGGCCCGCACCGATAAAACCATCTTT. Protein sequence: CACDTVETYPQSGRGDKARTDKTIF.

This clone has just a few counts. This chain links TRDV2 with TRDJ1; possibly TRDD3 for D (6 bases). This CDR3 contains 17 residues. Trimming removed 0 bases from V and 6 bases from J, with 22 bases in between. Germline V gene data show CDR1 as GEAIGNYY and CDR2 as EKD. The CDR3 sequence is CACDTVFPPGEKNKLIF. In DNA, the CDR3 is TGTGCCTGTGACACCGTTTTTCCCCCTGGGGAAAAGAATAAACTCATCTTT.

Comment on this clone: The junction departs from the called germline gene at one end, perhaps through a read error. The V and J genes are TRDV2 and TRDJ3; 11 positions match TRDD3. This CDR3 comprises 19 residues. The germline V gene encodes CDR1 GEAIGNYY and CDR2 EKD. CDR3 DNA sequence: TGTGCCTGTGACGGTATGGCTCCTGGGGGATACCGGGACACCCGAAAGATGTTTTTC. Translating it yields CACDGMAPGGYRDTRKMFF.

J is TRDJ1 and V is TRDV2; D possibly corresponds to TRDD3 (6 bases). Trimming took off 5 bases at V and 0 bases at J, with 24 bases between the two ends. CDR1 and CDR2 from the germline V gene are GEAIGNYY and EKD. The CDR3 loop spans 18 amino acids. The CDR3 protein is CACVPLEGGPTYTDKLIF. CDR3 DNA: TGTGCCTGTGTCCCCCTTGAGGGGGGACCAACGTACACCGATAAACTCATCTTT.

This clone has more than one count but fewer than ten. The chain has TRDV2 and TRDJ1, with D perhaps TRDD3 (5 bases). Per germline, CDR1 GEAIGNYY and CDR2 EKD. CDR3 size: 16 residues. Trimming removed 7 bases from V and 0 bases from J, with 20 bases in between. The CDR3 DNA sequence: TGTGCCTGCGACGCTCTCGCGGGGAAGTACACCGATAAACTCATCTTT. Translating gives CACDALAGKYTDKLIF.

This clone was picked up a small number of times. V and J are TRDV2 and TRDJ1, with 9 positions matching TRDD3. Germline trimming cut 4 bases from V and 2 bases from J; bases unmatched to any gene: 7. This CDR3 has 15 amino acids. Per the germline V gene, CDR1 is GEAIGNYY and CDR2 is EKD. The CDR3: CACDYTGGPTDKLIF. DNA for the CDR3: TGTGCCTGTGATTATACTGGGGGACCGACCGATAAACTCATCTTT.

This clone was observed a handful of times. CDR3 coding DNA: TGTGCCTGTGAACGCCTGGGGGACCACGATAAACTCATCTTT. This codes for CACERLGDHDKLIF. V and J are TRDV2 and TRDJ1, with 8 bases lining up with TRDD3. This CDR3 is 14 amino acids long. The V gene end was trimmed by 4 bases and the J gene end by 4 bases; junction bases not matched to a gene: 7. The germline V gene has CDR1 GEAIGNYY and CDR2 EKD.

By sample share, this clone is medium-sized (0.01 to 0.1%). Compared with germline, one end of the junction differs, possibly owing to a read error. Distinct nucleotide sequences in the sample also encode this CDR3. The chain employs TRDV1 and TRDJ2; 9 nucleotides align to TRDD3. This CDR3 has 25 amino acids. In germline, CDR1 is TSWWSYY, CDR2 QGS. CDR3 protein: CALGELLAKQNWGITHSALTAQLFF. DNA for the CDR3: TGTGCTCTTGGAGAACTTCTCGCTAAGCAAAATTGGGGGATAACGCACTCGGCTTTGACAGCACAACTCTTCTTT.

This clone was counted only a few times. Other DNA variants within this sample encode the same CDR3. The chain employs TRDV2 and TRDJ1; 13 bases agree with TRDD3. V gave up 3 bases and J gave up 3 bases; unmatched junction bases: 6. CDR3 length equals 16 residues. Looked up from germline, CDR1 is GEAIGNYY and CDR2 is EKD. The CDR3 protein is CACDPLGDTEADKLIF. The DNA of the CDR3 is TGTGCCTGTGACCCACTGGGGGATACGGAGGCCGATAAACTCATCTTT.

This clone was seen more than once but under ten times. V and J are TRDV2 and TRDJ3, with unresolved D. There are 19 residues in the CDR3. Trimming took off 0 bases at V and 0 bases at J, with 14 bases between the two ends. Per germline, CDR1 GEAIGNYY and CDR2 EKD. The CDR3 DNA sequence: TGTGCCTGTGACACCGTAAGGGGTTCCAGCTCCTGGGACACCCGACAGATGTTTTTC. It translates to CACDTVRGSSSWDTRQMFF.

This clone has only one observation. This sequence joins TRDV1 and TRDJ1, with 7 bases aligning to TRDD3. Germline values: CDR1 TSWWSYY, CDR2 QGS. CDR3 size: 24 residues. Germline trimming cut 2 bases from V and 0 bases from J; bases unmatched to any gene: 30. This CDR3 is CALGECPGILILLVDTMNTDKLIF. In DNA, the CDR3 is TGTGCTCTTGGGGAATGCCCCGGTATCCTGATACTACTGGTGGATACGATGAACACCGATAAACTCATCTTT.

This clone was seen more than once but under ten times. The chain carries TRDV2 and TRDJ1; TRDD3 aligns across 10 bases. Germline loops: CDR1 GEAIGNYY, CDR2 EKD. The CDR3 contains 18 residues. V was pared by 0 bases and J by 0 bases, with 9 bases of the junction left unmatched. The CDR3 loop is CACDTVRGIRGDTDKLIF. The CDR3 DNA is TGTGCCTGTGACACCGTCAGGGGGATACGCGGAGACACCGATAAACTCATCTTT.

With respect to this clone: The same CDR3 also results from other DNA sequences found in this sample. The chain employs TRDV2 and TRDJ3; tentatively, D is TRDD3 (6 bases). CDR3 size: 18 residues. V lost 1 base and J 0 bases, leaving 12 bases between the germline ends. Germline V gene data show CDR1 as GEAIGNYY and CDR2 as EKD. CDR3 protein: CACDTGGYSSWDTRQMFF. The CDR3 nucleotides read TGTGCCTGTGACACTGGGGGGTACAGCTCCTGGGACACCCGACAGATGTTTTTC.